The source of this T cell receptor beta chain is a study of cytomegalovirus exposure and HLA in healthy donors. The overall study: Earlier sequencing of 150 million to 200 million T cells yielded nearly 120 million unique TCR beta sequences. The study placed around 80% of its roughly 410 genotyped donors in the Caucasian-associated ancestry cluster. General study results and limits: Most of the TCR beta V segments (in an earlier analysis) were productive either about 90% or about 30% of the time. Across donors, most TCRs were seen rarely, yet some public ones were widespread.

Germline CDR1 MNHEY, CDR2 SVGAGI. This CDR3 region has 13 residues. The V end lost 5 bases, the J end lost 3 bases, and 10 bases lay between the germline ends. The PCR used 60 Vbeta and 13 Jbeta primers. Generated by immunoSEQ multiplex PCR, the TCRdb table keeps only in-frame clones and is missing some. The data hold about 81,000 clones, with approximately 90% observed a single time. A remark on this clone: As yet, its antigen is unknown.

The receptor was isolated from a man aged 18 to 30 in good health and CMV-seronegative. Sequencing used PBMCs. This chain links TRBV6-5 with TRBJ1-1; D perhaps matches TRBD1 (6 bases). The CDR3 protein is CASSNRVYTEAFF. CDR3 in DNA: TGTGCCAGCAGTAACAGGGTGTACACTGAAGCTTTCTTT.